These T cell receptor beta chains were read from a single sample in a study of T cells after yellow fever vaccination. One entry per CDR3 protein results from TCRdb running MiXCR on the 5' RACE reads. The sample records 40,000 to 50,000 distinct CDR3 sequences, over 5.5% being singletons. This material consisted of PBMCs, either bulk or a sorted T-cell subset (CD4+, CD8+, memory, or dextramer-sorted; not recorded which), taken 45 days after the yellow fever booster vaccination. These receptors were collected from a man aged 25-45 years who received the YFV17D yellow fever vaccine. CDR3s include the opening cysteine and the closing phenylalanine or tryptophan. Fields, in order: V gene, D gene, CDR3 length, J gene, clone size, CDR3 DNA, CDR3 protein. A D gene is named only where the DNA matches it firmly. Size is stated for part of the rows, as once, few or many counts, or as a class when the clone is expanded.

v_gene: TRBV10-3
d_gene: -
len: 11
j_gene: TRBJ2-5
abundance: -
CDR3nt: TGTGCCATCAGTGAGTCGGTGGCCCAGTACTTC
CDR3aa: CAISESVAQYF

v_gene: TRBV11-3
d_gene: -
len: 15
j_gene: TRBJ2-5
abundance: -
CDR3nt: TGTGCCAGCAGCTTAGATAGCGGACACCAAGAGACCCAGTACTTC
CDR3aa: CASSLDSGHQETQYF

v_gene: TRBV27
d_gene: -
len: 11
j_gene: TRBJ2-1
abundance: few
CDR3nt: TGTGCCAGCATGTGGTTGAATGAGCAGTTCTTC
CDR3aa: CASMWLNEQFF

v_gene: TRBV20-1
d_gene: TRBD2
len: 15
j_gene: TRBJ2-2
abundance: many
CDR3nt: TGCAGTGCTAGACCCCCCCCGGGAGGGCCAAGGGAGCTGTTTTTT
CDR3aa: CSARPPPGGPRELFF

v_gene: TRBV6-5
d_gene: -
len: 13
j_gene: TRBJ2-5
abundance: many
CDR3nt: TGTGCCAGCAGAAACTCGGGTCGCGAGACCCAGTACTTC
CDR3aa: CASRNSGRETQYF

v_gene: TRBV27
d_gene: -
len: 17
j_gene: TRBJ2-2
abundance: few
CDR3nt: TGTGCCAGCACCCACTCATATAGGGGAGTTAGGGCCGGGGAGCTGTTTTTT
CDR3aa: CASTHSYRGVRAGELFF

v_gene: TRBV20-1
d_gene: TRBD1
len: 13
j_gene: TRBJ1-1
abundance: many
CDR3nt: TGCAGTGCTAGGATTGGACAGGGTGTATTAGCTTTCTTT
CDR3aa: CSARIGQGVLAFF

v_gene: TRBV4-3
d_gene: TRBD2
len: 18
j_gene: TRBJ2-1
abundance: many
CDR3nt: TGCGCCAGCAGTCAAGCTCAGGGATTGAGCGGGAGGGGGAATGAGCAGTTCTTC
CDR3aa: CASSQAQGLSGRGNEQFF

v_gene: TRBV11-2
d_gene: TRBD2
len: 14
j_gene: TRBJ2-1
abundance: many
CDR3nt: TGTGCCACCGCGCGGGGGGTTAACTACAATGAGCAGTTCTTC
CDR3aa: CATARGVNYNEQFF

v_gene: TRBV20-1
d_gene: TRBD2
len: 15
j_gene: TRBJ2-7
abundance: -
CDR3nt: TGCAGTGCTAGAGTGGGACTAGCGGGGGCCTACGAGCAGTACTTC
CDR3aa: CSARVGLAGAYEQYF

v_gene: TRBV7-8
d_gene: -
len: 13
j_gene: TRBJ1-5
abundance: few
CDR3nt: TGTGCCAGCAGCTTAGTTAGGAATCAGCCCCAGCATTTT
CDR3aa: CASSLVRNQPQHF

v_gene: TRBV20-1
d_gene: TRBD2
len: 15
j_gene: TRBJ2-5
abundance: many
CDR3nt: TGCAGTGCTAGTCGGGAAGCGGGAATCGGGGAGACCCAGTACTTC
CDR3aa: CSASREAGIGETQYF

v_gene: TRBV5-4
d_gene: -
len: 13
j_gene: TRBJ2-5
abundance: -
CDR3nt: TGTGCCAGCAGCGCCGATTTCCCACAAACCCAGTACTTC
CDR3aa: CASSADFPQTQYF

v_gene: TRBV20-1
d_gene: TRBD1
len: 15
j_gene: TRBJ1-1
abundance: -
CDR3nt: TGCAGTGCTAGGTCAGGGGGACAGGGGGGCACTGAAGCTTTCTTT
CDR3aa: CSARSGGQGGTEAFF

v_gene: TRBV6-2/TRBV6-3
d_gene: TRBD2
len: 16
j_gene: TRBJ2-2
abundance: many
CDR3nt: TGTGCCAGCAGTTACGACAGCGGGACCCCCACCGGGGAGCTGTTTTTT
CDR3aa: CASSYDSGTPTGELFF

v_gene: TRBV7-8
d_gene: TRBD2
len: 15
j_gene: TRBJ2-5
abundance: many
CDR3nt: TGTGCCAGCAGCGCTAGCGGGAGGCTGGAAGAGACCCAGTACTTC
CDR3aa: CASSASGRLEETQYF

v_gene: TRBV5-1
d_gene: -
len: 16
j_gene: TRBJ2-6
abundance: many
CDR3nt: TGCGCCAGCAGCTTCCGACCTTCATCTGGGGCCAACGTCCTGACTTTC
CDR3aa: CASSFRPSSGANVLTF

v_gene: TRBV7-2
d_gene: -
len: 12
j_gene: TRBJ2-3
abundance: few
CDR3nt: TGTGCCAGCAGAGAGTCAGCAGATACGCAGTATTTT
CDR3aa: CASRESADTQYF

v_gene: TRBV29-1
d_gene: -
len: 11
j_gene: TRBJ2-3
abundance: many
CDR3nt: TGCAGCGTTGTTGTTAGCGGACTAAAGTATTTT
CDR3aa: CSVVVSGLKYF

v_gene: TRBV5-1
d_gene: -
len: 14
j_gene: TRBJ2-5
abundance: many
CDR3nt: TGCGCCAGCAGATTTAGGTCTGCACAAGAGACCCAGTACTTC
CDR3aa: CASRFRSAQETQYF

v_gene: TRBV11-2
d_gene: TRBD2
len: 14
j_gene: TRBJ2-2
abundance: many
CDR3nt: TGTGCCAGCACCCGGGACTATCAAGCCGGGGAGCTGTTTTTT
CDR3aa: CASTRDYQAGELFF

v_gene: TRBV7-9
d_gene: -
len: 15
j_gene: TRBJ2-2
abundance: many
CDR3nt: TGTGCCAGCAGCCCCACGAGGACCGCAGCCGGGGAGCTGTTTTTT
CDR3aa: CASSPTRTAAGELFF

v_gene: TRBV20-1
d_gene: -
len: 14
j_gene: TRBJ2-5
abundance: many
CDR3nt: TGCAGTGCTAGGCTCGGGGGAGGCCAAGAGACCCAGTACTTC
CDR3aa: CSARLGGGQETQYF

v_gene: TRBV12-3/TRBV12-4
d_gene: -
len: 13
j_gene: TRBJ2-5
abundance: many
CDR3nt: TGTGCCAGCAGTTTAAGTGTCTCGAAGACCCAGTACTTC
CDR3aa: CASSLSVSKTQYF

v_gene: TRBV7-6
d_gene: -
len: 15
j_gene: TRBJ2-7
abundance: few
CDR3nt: TGTGCCAGCAGCCCAACCCCCAGGCGGTCCTACGAGCAGTACTTC
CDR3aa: CASSPTPRRSYEQYF

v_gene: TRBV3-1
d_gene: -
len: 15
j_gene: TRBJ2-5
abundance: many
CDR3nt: TGTGCCAGCAGCCACCTAGCGCTCGGCGGGGAGACCCAGTACTTC
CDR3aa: CASSHLALGGETQYF

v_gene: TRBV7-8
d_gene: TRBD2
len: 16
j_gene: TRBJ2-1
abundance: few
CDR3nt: TGTGCCAGCAGCTCGCGACTAGCGAGTGGGTACAATGAGCAGTTCTTC
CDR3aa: CASSSRLASGYNEQFF

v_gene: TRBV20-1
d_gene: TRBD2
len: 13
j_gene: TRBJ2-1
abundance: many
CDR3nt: TGCAGTGCTAGGGTTAGCGGGAGCAATGAGCAGTTCTTC
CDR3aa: CSARVSGSNEQFF

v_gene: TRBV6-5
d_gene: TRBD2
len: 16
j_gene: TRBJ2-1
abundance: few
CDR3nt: TGTGCCAGCAGTTACTCTTCACTAGCGGGAACCAATGAGCAGTTCTTC
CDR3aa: CASSYSSLAGTNEQFF

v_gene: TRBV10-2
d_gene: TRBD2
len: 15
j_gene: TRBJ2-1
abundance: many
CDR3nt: TGCGCCAGCAGGGACCCGGGACTAGGATTCAATGAGCAGTTCTTC
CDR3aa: CASRDPGLGFNEQFF

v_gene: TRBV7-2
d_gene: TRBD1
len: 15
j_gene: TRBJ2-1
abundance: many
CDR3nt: TGTGCCAGCAGCTTAGCAGGGGGCTCTAACAATGAGCAGTTCTTC
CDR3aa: CASSLAGGSNNEQFF

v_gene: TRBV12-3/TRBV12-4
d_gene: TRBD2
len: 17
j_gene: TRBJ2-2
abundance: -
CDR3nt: TGTGCCAGCAGTTTAGGATTAAGCGGGGCGAACACCGGGGAGCTGTTTTTT
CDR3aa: CASSLGLSGANTGELFF

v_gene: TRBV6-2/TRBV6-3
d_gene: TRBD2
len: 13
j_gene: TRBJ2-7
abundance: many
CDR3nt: TGTGCCAGCACACTAGCGGGCTTCTACGAGCAGTACTTC
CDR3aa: CASTLAGFYEQYF

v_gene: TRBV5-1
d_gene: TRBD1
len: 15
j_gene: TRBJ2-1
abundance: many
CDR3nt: TGCGCCAGCAGCCCCGGACAGGGATACTACAATGAGCAGTTCTTC
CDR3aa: CASSPGQGYYNEQFF

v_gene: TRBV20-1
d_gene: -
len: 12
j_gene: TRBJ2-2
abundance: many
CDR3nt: TGCAGTGCCCCAGCGAACACCGGGGAGCTGTTTTTT
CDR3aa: CSAPANTGELFF

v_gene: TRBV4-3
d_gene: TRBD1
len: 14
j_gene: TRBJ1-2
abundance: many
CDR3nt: TGCGCCAGCAGCCACGGGACAGGGGGCCATGGCTACACCTTC
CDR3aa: CASSHGTGGHGYTF

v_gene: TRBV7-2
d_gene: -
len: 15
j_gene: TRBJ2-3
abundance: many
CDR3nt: TGTGCCAGCAGCCCCTTCGGGCTAAGCACAGATACGCAGTATTTT
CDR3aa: CASSPFGLSTDTQYF

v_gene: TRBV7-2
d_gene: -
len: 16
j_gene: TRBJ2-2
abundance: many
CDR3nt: TGTGCCAGCAGCTTAAACCCAGGGAAGAACACCGGGGAGCTGTTTTTT
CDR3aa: CASSLNPGKNTGELFF

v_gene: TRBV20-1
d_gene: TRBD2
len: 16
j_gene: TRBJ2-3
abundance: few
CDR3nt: TGCAGTGCTAGGCTAGTTACTAGCGGGTTGACAGATACGCAGTATTTT
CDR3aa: CSARLVTSGLTDTQYF

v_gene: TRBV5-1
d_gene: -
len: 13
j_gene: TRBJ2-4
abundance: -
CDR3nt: TGCGCCAGCAGCTTTGAGGGGGTCAACATTCAGTACTTC
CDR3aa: CASSFEGVNIQYF

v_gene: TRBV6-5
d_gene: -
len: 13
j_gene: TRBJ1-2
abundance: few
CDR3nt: TGTGCCAGCAGTCACGGGACTACCTATGGCTACACCTTC
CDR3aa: CASSHGTTYGYTF

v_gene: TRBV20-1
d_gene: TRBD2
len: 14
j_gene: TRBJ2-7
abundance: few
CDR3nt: TGCAGTGCTAGGGACAGCGGGAGAGACTACGAGCAGTACTTC
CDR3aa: CSARDSGRDYEQYF